This T cell receptor beta chain originates from a study of technical replicates of blood from a few donors. Data came from immunoSEQ multiplex PCR; TCRdb stores just in-frame clones and leaves some out. The profile shows some 99,000 clones, around 95% of them singletons. The ends lost 8 bases at V and 7 bases at J; junction bases unmatched: 14. Germline V gene data show CDR1 as GTSNPN and CDR2 as SVGIG (reference sequence). The CDR3 runs 15 residues. The gene calls are TRBV30 and TRBJ2-7; 13 bases are shared with TRBD2. The sample was T cells isolated from PBMCs. The receptor was derived from a human donor in good health. CDR3 sequence: CALDTITSGGAEQYF. CDR3 sequence (DNA): TGTGCCCTAGACACAATCACTAGCGGGGGGGCTGAGCAGTACTTC.